A selection of T cell receptor beta chains follows, all from one sample in a study of technical replicates of blood from a few donors. Sequencing used immunoSEQ multiplex PCR; TCRdb keeps in-frame clones, though not all of them. The table has 70,000 to 85,000 clones, roughly 92% seen once. Input material: T cells isolated from PBMCs. Receptors were obtained from a human donor in good health. The CDR3 runs from the conserved cysteine through the conserved F or W. A D gene is named only where the DNA matches it firmly. Some rows have no size entry. The others give once, few or many, or a class for an expanded clone.

V gene	J gene	D gene	clone size	CDR3 protein	CDR3 DNA
TRBV4-3	TRBJ2-7	.	once	CASSQETLGAYEQYF	TGCGCCAGCAGCCAAGAAACCCTCGGGGCCTACGAGCAGTACTTC
TRBV19	TRBJ2-7	TRBD1	.	CASAIGTGGFYEQYF	TGTGCCAGTGCTATCGGGACAGGGGGCTTCTACGAGCAGTACTTC
TRBV2	TRBJ2-5	TRBD2	.	CASRPDRLAGGPLETQYF	TGTGCCAGCAGACCCGACCGACTAGCGGGAGGGCCTTTAGAGACCCAGTACTTC
TRBV28	TRBJ2-7	.	.	CASTRRDPYEQYF	TGTGCCAGCACTCGTCGGGATCCCTACGAGCAGTACTTC
TRBV7-8	TRBJ2-7	.	.	CASSIVPGGPEQYF	TGTGCCAGCAGCATCGTGCCGGGGGGCCCCGAGCAGTACTTC
TRBV7-9	TRBJ2-7	TRBD1	.	CATGTGDREQYF	TGTGCCACCGGGACAGGGGACCGCGAGCAGTACTTC
TRBV27	TRBJ2-1	TRBD2	.	CASSLGLAGVGHNEQFF	TGTGCCAGCAGTTTGGGACTAGCGGGAGTCGGTCACAATGAGCAGTTCTTC
TRBV30	TRBJ1-1	.	.	CAWSPNMNTEAFF	TGTGCCTGGAGTCCCAACATGAACACTGAAGCTTTCTTT
TRBV6-4	TRBJ2-7	TRBD2	.	CASSASGGDSYEQYF	TGTGCCAGCAGCGCTAGCGGCGGCGACTCCTACGAGCAGTACTTC
TRBV9	TRBJ2-1	.	.	CASSVAIYNEQFF	TGTGCCAGCAGCGTAGCCATCTACAATGAGCAGTTCTTC
TRBV19	TRBJ1-1	.	few	CASSSSNRVGGTEAFF	TGTGCCAGTAGTAGTTCCAACAGGGTGGGCGGCACTGAAGCTTTCTTT
TRBV4-2	TRBJ1-2	.	.	CASSQEIEDYGYTF	TGTGCCAGCAGCCAAGAGATAGAGGACTATGGCTACACCTTC
TRBV7-3	TRBJ2-1	.	.	CASSLTPGVKWNEQFF	TGTGCCAGCAGCTTAACTCCGGGAGTCAAATGGAATGAGCAGTTCTTC
TRBV5-1	TRBJ2-7	TRBD1	once	CASSETGGWEQYF	TGCGCCTCCTCCGAGACAGGGGGCTGGGAGCAGTACTTC
TRBV29-1	TRBJ2-7	TRBD2	.	CSVKLTSGYEQYF	TGCAGCGTGAAACTTACTAGCGGCTACGAGCAGTACTTC
TRBV30	TRBJ2-7	TRBD2	.	CAWSVPPREGSYEQYF	TGTGCCTGGAGTGTACCCCCCCGGGAGGGCTCCTACGAGCAGTACTTC
TRBV21-1	TRBJ1-5	.	.	CASSPPPGQGNQPQHF	TGTGCCAGCAGCCCCCCGCCGGGACAGGGGAATCAGCCCCAGCATTTT